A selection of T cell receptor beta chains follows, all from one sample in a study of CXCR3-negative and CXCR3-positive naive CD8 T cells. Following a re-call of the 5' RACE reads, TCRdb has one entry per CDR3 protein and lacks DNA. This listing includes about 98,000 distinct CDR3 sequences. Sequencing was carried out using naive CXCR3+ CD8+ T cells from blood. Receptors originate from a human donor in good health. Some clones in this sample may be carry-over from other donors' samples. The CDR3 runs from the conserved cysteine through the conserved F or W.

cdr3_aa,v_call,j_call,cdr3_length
CASSSGWGQDTQYF,TRBV11-2,TRBJ2-3,14
CASTEGGPSYEQYF,TRBV6-5,TRBJ2-7,14
CASSSSTGTGFYTF,TRBV5-1,TRBJ1-2,14
CSGEAGNYGYTF,TRBV29-1,TRBJ1-2,12
CASSAGTDYNEQFF,TRBV5-5,TRBJ2-1,14
CASTQIPESGYEQYF,TRBV7-9,TRBJ2-7,15
CSVAGQGLNEQYF,TRBV29-1,TRBJ2-7,13
CASRLAEYGYTF,TRBV12-2,TRBJ1-2,12
CASSLTGVVNQPQHF,TRBV6-5,TRBJ1-5,15
CASSFKGTYEQYF,TRBV7-9,TRBJ2-7,13
CASSLGGGYQETQYF,TRBV7-3,TRBJ2-5,15
CASSLAGGSTGELFF,TRBV7-6,TRBJ2-2,15
CASELRGTGGITGELFF,TRBV6-2/TRBV6-3,TRBJ2-2,17
CASSSDGSLYEQYF,TRBV5-6,TRBJ2-7,14
CASSEQEYQLDYEQYF,TRBV2,TRBJ2-7,16
CSVHGRDVGETQYF,TRBV29-1,TRBJ2-5,14
CASSLAEGLAGGSSYNEQFF,TRBV7-9,TRBJ2-1,20